This record looks at one T cell receptor beta chain sequence and its context. Germline loops: CDR1 SGHVS, CDR2 FQNEAQ. The CDR3 spans 14 residues. Germline trimming cut 5 bases from V and 3 bases from J; bases unmatched to any gene: 6. This specimen belongs to a study of blood T cell repertoires in COVID-19. Study in general: There were acute and convalescent COVID-19 samples, and they came from the United States, Italy and Spain. From T cells, B-cell-depleted T cells, or PBMCs came the material, which was cDNA or gDNA.

In the original processing: Scientists estimated how many nucleated cells there were by amplifying reference gene primers. Produced via immunoSEQ multiplex PCR; TCRdb's table is partial and in-frame only. The V and J calls and the clone size are those of that table, but D and trimming were determined from the DNA. The repertoire consists of roughly 49,000 clones, with 85% to 90% occurring once and the leading ten covering around a quarter. The chain recombines TRBV7-8 with TRBJ1-1, with TRBD1 matching over 7 bases. The TCR comes from a human donor in a cohort sampled during active COVID-19. The specimen was peripheral blood. CDR3 nucleotides: TGTGCCAGCAGCATGGCCGGGACAGACACTGAAGCTTTCTTT. It codes for CASSMAGTDTEAFF.